These T cell receptor beta chains were read from a single sample in a study of Graves' ophthalmopathy and Graves' hyperthyroidism. TCRdb re-derived calls from the multiplex PCR reads in MiXCR, one entry per CDR3 protein. This table has 1 million to 1.3 million distinct CDR3 sequences, less than 45% appearing once. Material for sequencing was peripheral blood or thyroid tissue (not recorded which). Source of these receptors: an adult man with Graves' hyperthyroidism. CDR3s include the opening cysteine and the closing phenylalanine or tryptophan. D genes are given only for firm matches. Size values are once, few and many counts, or a class for expanded clones, and some rows have none.

many,TRBV5-1,15,TRBJ2-5,TRBD2,CASSLGLAALETQYF,TGCGCCAGCAGCTTGGGACTAGCGGCCTTGGAGACCCAGTACTTC
few,TRBV19,17,TRBJ1-1,TRBD1,CASYPWDRGVMNAEAFF,TGTGCCAGCTACCCCTGGGACAGGGGGGTAATGAACGCTGAAGCTTTCTTT
NA,TRBV9,15,TRBJ2-5,TRBD1,CASSGTTGGTDTQYF,TGTGCCAGCAGCGGAACGACAGGGGGCACAGATACGCAGTACTTC
NA,TRBV29-1,9,TRBJ1-2,NA,CSIETRYTF,TGCAGCATTGAAACTCGTTACACCTTC
few,TRBV20-1,14,TRBJ2-5,TRBD1,CSATRQGAIETQYF,TGCAGTGCTACAAGACAGGGGGCAATTGAGACCCAGTACTTC
many,TRBV12-3/TRBV12-4,14,TRBJ1-1,NA,CASSRPGGGTEAFF,TGTGCCAGCAGTCGGCCCGGAGGTGGAACTGAAGCTTTCTTT
NA,TRBV7-8,15,TRBJ1-5,TRBD1,CASSLVGGTGQPQHF,TGTGCCAGCAGCTTAGTCGGGGGGACAGGGCAGCCCCAGCATTTT
NA,TRBV7-2,16,TRBJ1-2,TRBD1,CASSSPAGGMNYGYTF,TGTGCCAGCAGTTCCCCAGCAGGGGGGATGAACTATGGCTACACCTTC
many,TRBV7-6,15,TRBJ2-2,TRBD2,CASSNSGGNTGELFF,TGTGCCAGCAGCAATAGCGGGGGAAACACCGGGGAGCTGTTTTTT
many,TRBV14,16,TRBJ1-3,NA,CASSQEIRVSGNTIYF,TGTGCCAGCAGCCAAGAAATAAGGGTCTCTGGAAACACCATATATTTT
NA,TRBV19,15,TRBJ2-6,NA,CASSIAGAGANVLTF,TGTGCCAGTAGTATAGCGGGGGCTGGGGCCAACGTCCTGACTTTC
many,TRBV6-2/TRBV6-3,11,TRBJ1-2,NA,CASSEGLRESF,TGTGCCAGCAGTGAAGGACTGAGGGAAAGCTTC
many,TRBV11-2,14,TRBJ2-7,TRBD1,CASSQDRVPYEQYF,TGTGCCAGCAGCCAGGACAGGGTACCCTACGAGCAGTACTTC
few,TRBV20-1,14,TRBJ2-5,NA,CSAREGAPQETQYF,TGCAGTGCTAGGGAGGGGGCGCCACAAGAGACCCAGTACTTC
many,TRBV20-1,15,TRBJ1-1,NA,CSARDPGGWNTEAFF,TGCAGTGCTAGAGATCCCGGGGGATGGAACACTGAAGCTTTCTTT
many,TRBV24-1,16,TRBJ1-2,NA,CATSDPKGGTNYGYTF,TGTGCCACCAGTGATCCTAAGGGGGGCACAAACTATGGCTACACCTTC
NA,TRBV10-2,16,TRBJ2-7,NA,CASSDGGRQRSYEQYF,TGCGCCAGCAGCGACGGGGGTAGACAGCGAAGCTACGAGCAGTACTTC
NA,TRBV29-1,18,TRBJ2-3,TRBD2,CSVHKSGLAGGYTDTQYF,TGCAGCGTTCACAAAAGCGGACTAGCGGGAGGGTACACAGATACGCAGTATTTT
once,TRBV7-3,14,TRBJ2-3,TRBD1,CASSWTGHGDTQYF,TGTGCCAGCAGCTGGACAGGGCATGGGGATACGCAGTATTTT
NA,TRBV10-3,11,TRBJ1-1,NA,CAISESSQAFF,TGTGCCATCAGTGAGTCGAGTCAGGCGTTCTTT
NA,TRBV7-3,13,TRBJ2-7,NA,CASSEPGSPSTNF,TGTGCCAGCAGCGAACCGGGCTCCCCTAGCACAAACTTC
NA,TRBV11-2,15,TRBJ1-4,NA,CASSPTGGGGEKLFF,TGTGCCAGCAGCCCCACCGGAGGGGGTGGTGAAAAACTGTTTTTT